This TCR beta chain was documented in a study of shared clonotypes between healthy human individuals. Whole-study findings and limits: Few donors limited the genetic and exposure-history diversity represented.

Only in-frame clones appear in the TCRdb table, and some are missing; sequencing was by immunoSEQ multiplex PCR. Of some 2 million clones detected, roughly 95% appear once; the ten largest clones hold more than 0.95%. Germline lookup yields CDR1 MDHEN and CDR2 SYDVKM. This CDR3 is 13 amino acids long. Trimming removed 1 base from V and 4 bases from J, with 7 bases in between. Turning to this clone: The antigen remains undetermined.

Naive CD8 cells, CD45RO-negative and positively selected for CCR7, excluded terminally differentiated effector memory CD45RA+ cells. This chain joins TRBV28 and TRBJ2-5; TRBD2 might be the D (5 bases). Sequencing used naive CD8+ T cells sorted from blood. This TCR derives from a man between 18 and 29 years old in good health. The CDR3 region is CASSLYGRETQYF. The CDR3 bases are TGTGCCAGCAGTTTATATGGGAGAGAGACCCAGTACTTC.